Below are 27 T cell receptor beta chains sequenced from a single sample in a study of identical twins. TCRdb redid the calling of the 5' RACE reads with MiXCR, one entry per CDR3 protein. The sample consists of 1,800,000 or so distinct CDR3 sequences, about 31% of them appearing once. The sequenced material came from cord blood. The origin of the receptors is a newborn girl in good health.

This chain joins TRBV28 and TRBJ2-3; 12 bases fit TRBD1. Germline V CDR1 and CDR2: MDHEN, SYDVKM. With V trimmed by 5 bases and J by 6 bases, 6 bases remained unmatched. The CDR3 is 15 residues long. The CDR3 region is CASSRPGTGGDTQYF. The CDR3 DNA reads TGTGCCAGCAGTCGTCCCGGGACAGGGGGCGATACGCAGTATTTT.

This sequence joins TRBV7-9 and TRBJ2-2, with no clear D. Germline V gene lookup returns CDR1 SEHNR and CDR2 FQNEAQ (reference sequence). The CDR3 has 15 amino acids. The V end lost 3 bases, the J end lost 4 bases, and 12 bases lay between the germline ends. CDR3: CASSFSPMATGELFF. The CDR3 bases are TGTGCCAGCAGCTTTTCGCCGATGGCCACCGGGGAGCTGTTTTTT.

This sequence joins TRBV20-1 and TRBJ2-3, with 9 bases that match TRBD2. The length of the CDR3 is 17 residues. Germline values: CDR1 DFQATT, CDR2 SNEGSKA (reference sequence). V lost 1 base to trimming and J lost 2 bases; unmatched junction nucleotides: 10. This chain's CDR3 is CSARVPRTSVNTDTQYF. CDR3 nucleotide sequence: TGCAGTGCTAGAGTTCCCCGGACTAGCGTGAACACAGATACGCAGTATTTT.

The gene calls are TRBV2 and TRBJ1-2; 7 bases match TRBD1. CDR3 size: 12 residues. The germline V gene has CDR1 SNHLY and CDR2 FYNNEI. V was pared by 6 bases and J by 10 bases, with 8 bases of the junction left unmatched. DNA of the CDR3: TGTGCCAGCAGCGGGACAGCCAGGGACTACACCTTC. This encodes CASSGTARDYTF.

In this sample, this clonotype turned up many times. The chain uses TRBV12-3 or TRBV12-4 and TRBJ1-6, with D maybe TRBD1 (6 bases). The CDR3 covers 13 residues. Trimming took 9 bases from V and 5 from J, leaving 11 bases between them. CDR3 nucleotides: TGTGCCAGTAGGGGACATAATAATTCACCCCTCCACTTT. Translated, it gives CASRGHNNSPLHF.

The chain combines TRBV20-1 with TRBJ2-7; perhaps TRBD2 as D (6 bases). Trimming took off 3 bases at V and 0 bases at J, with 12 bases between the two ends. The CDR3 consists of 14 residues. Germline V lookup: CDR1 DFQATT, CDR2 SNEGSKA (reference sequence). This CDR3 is CSASGREASYEQYF. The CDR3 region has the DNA TGCAGTGCTAGCGGCAGGGAGGCCTCCTACGAGCAGTACTTC.

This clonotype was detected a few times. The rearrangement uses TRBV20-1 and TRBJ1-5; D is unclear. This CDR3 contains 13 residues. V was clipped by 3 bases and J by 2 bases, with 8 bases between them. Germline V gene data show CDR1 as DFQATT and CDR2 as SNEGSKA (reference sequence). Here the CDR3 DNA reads TGCAGTGCTAGTTTCTGGGGCAATCAGCCCCAGCATTTT. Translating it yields CSASFWGNQPQHF.

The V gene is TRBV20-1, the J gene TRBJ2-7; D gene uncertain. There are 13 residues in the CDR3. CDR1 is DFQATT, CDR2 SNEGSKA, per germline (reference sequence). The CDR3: CSNLGSGDYEQYF. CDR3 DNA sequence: TGCAGCAATCTAGGGTCTGGGGACTACGAGCAGTACTTC.

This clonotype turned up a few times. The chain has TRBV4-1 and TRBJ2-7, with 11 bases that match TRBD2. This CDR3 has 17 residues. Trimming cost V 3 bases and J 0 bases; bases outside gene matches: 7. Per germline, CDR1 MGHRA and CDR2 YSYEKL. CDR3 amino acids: CASSHGLAGGSSYEQYF. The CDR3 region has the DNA TGCGCCAGCAGCCACGGTTTAGCGGGAGGGAGCTCCTACGAGCAGTACTTC.

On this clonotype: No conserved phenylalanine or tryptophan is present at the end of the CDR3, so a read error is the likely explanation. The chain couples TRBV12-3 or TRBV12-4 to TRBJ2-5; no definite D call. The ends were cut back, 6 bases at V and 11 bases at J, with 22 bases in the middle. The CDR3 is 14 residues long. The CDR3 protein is CASRRRAEHNEQYV. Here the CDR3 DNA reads TGTGCCAGCAGGCGCCGGGCGGAGCACAATGAGCAGTACGTC.

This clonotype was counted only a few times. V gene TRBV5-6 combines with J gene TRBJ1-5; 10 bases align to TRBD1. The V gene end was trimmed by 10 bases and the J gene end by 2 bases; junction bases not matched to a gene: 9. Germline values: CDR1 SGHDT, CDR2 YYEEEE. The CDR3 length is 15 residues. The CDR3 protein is CADLPGQGRNQPQHF. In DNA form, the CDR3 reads TGTGCCGATTTACCGGGACAGGGGCGCAATCAGCCCCAGCATTTT.

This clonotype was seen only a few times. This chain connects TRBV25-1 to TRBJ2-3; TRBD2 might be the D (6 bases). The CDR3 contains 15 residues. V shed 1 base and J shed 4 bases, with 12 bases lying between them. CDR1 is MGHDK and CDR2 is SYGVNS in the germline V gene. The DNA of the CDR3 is TGTGCCAGCAGTGAATCTTGGCGGGGTTCAGATACGCAGTATTTT. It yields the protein CASSESWRGSDTQYF.

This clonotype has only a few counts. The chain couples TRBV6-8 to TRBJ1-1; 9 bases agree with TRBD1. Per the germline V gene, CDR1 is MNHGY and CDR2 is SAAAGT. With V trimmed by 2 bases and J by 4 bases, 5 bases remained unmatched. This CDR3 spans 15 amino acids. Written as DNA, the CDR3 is TGTGCCAGCAGTTACGGGACAGGGATGGGCACTGAAGCTTTCTTT. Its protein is CASSYGTGMGTEAFF.

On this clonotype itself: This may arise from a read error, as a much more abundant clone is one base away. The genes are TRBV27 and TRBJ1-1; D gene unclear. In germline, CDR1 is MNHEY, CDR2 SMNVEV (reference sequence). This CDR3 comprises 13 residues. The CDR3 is CASSLIGGTGAFF. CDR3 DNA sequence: TGTGCCAGCAGTTTGATAGGCGGAACTGGAGCTTTCTTT.

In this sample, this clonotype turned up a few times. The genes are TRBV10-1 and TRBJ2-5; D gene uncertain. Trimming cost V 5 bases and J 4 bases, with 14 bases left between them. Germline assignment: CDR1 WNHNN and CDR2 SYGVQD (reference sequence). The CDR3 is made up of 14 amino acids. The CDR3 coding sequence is TGCGCCAGCAGTACCGACCCGCGGCGAGAGACCCAGTACTTC. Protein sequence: CASSTDPRRETQYF.

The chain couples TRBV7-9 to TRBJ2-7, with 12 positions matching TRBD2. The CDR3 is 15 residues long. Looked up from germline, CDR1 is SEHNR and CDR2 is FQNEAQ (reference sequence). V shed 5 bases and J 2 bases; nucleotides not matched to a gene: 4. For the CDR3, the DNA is TGTGCCAGCAGCGCGACTAGCGGGAGTCCCTACGAGCAGTACTTC. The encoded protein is CASSATSGSPYEQYF.

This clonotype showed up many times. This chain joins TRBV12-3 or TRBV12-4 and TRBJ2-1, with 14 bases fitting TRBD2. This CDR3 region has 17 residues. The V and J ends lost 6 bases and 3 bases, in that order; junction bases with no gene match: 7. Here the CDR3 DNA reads TGTGCCAGCAGCCGTGGACTAGCGGGAGGCTTCTACAATGAGCAGTTCTTC. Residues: CASSRGLAGGFYNEQFF.

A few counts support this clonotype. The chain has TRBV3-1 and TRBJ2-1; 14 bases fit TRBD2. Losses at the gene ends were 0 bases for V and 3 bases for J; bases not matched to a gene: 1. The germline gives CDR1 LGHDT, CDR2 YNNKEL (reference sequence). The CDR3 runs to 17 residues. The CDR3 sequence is CASSQEGLAGVYNEQFF. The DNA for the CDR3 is TGTGCCAGCAGCCAAGAGGGACTAGCGGGGGTCTACAATGAGCAGTTCTTC.

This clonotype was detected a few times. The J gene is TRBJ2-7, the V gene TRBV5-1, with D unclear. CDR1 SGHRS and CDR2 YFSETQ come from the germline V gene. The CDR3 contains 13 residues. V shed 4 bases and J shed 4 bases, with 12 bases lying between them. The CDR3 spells CASSGLGDYEQYF. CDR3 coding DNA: TGCGCCAGCAGCGGTCTAGGAGATTACGAGCAGTACTTC. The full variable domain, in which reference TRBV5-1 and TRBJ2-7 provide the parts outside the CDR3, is KAGVTQTPRYLIKTRGQQVTLSCSPISGHRSVSWYQQTPGQGLQFLFEYFSETQRNKGNFPGRFSGRQFSNSRSEMNVSTLELGDSALYLCASSGLGDYEQYFGPGTRLTVT.

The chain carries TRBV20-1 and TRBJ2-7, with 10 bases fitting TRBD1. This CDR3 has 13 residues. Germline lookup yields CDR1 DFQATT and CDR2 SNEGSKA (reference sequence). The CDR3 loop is CSLPGQGPYEQYF. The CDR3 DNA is TGCAGCCTACCGGGACAGGGGCCCTACGAGCAGTACTTC.

The CDR3 DNA is TGTGCCAGCAGTCCCCGGGCCCCCTACGAGCAGTACTTC. It is translated as CASSPRAPYEQYF. V gene TRBV12-3 or TRBV12-4 combines with J gene TRBJ2-7; no definite D call. V lost 5 bases, J lost 2 bases, and 10 bases lay in between. The CDR3 is made up of 13 amino acids.

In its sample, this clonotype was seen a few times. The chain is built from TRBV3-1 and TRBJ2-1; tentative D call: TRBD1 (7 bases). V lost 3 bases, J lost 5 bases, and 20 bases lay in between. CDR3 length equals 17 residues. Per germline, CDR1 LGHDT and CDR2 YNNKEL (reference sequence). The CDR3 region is CASSHTNRGWGDNEQFF. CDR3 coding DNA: TGTGCCAGCAGCCACACCAACAGGGGCTGGGGGGACAATGAGCAGTTCTTC.

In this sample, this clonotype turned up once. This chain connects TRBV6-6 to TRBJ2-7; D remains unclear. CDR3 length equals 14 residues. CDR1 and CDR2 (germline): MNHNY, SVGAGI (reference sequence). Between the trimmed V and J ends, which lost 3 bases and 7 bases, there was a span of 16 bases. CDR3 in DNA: TGTGCCAGCAGTTATTTACCCACGTACAATGAGCAGTACTTC. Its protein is CASSYLPTYNEQYF.

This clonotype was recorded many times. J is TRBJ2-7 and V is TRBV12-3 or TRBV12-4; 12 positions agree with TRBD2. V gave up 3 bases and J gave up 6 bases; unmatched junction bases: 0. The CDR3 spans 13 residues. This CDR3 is CASSLTSGSEQYF. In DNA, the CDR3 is TGTGCCAGCAGTTTGACTAGCGGGAGCGAGCAGTACTTC.

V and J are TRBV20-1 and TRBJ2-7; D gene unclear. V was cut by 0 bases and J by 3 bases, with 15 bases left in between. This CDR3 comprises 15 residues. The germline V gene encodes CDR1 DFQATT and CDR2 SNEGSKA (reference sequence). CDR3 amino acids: CSARDWAGINYEQYF. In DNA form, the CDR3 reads TGCAGTGCTAGAGATTGGGCAGGCATTAACTACGAGCAGTACTTC.

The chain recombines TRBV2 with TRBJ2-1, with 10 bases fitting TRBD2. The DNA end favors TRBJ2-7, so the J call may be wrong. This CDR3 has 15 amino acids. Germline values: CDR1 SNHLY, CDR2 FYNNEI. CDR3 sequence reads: CASNERGGTYNEQYF. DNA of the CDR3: TGTGCCAGCAATGAGCGGGGGGGAACCTACAATGAGCAGTACTTC.

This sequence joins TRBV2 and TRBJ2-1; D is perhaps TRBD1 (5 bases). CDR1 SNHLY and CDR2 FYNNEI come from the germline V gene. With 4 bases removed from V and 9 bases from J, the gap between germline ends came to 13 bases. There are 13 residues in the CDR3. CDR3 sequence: CASSGRVRGEQFF. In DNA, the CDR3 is TGTGCCAGCAGTGGCAGGGTTCGAGGTGAGCAGTTCTTC.